A selection of T cell receptor beta chains follows, all from one sample in a study of metastatic and nonmetastatic thyroid tumors. TCRdb reassembled clones from the PCR reads with MiXCR. The sample holds several thousand clones; about 14% are singletons and the top ten take around 5.4%. The sequenced material came from blood. The receptors were gathered from a female donor with papillary thyroid cancer or a benign thyroid nodule (not recorded which). Some clones in this sample may be carry-over from other donors' samples. The CDR3 runs from the conserved cysteine through the conserved F or W. The order of the fields is D gene, clone size, V gene, J gene, CDR3 protein, CDR3 DNA. D genes are given only for firm matches. Rows may omit the clone size; those that give it use once, few, many or a size class.

>.|medium-sized|TRBV20-1|TRBJ1-2
CSAIRSGSPSYTF
TGCAGTGCTATCAGATCAGGGAGCCCATCCTACACCTTC
>.|.|TRBV27|TRBJ2-2
CASRAEVTGRPGELFF
TGTGCCAGCAGGGCCGAGGTTACCGGTAGACCCGGTGAGCTGTTTTTT
>TRBD2|.|TRBV12-3/TRBV12-4|TRBJ2-3
CASWWPRQRGGQADTQYF
TGTGCCAGTTGGTGGCCACGACAGCGGGGGGGGCAAGCAGATACGCAGTATTTT
>TRBD1|.|TRBV6-5|TRBJ2-2
CASSYRTGGGELFF
TGTGCCAGCAGTTACAGGACAGGTGGCGGGGAGCTGTTTTTT
>.|many|TRBV3-1|TRBJ2-1
CASSQGHDNEQFF
TGTGCCAGCAGCCAGGGACACGACAATGAGCAGTTCTTC
>TRBD2|many|TRBV4-1|TRBJ2-3
CASSQEGRGTSGRDTQYF
TGCGCCAGCAGCCAAGAGGGCCGAGGGACTAGCGGGAGGGATACGCAGTATTTT
>TRBD2|many|TRBV7-6|TRBJ2-1
CASSHGTSAREQFF
TGTGCCAGCAGCCATGGGACTAGCGCGAGGGAGCAGTTCTTC
>.|.|TRBV20-1|TRBJ2-5
CSGGLETQYF
TGCAGTGGCGGGCTGGAGACCCAGTACTTC
>.|few|TRBV12-3/TRBV12-4|TRBJ2-2
CASSLWGPNTGELFF
TGTGCCAGCAGTTTATGGGGCCCGAACACCGGGGAGCTGTTTTTT
>TRBD1|medium-sized|TRBV5-1|TRBJ1-2
CASSLLQGQVYGYTF
TGCGCCAGCAGCTTGTTACAGGGGCAGGTCTATGGCTACACCTTC
>.|few|TRBV6-2/TRBV6-3|TRBJ2-6
CASLGAPSNVLTF
TGTGCCAGCTTGGGAGCGCCTTCCAACGTCCTGACTTTC
>.|many|TRBV19|TRBJ2-7
CASSNWDTSAEQYF
TGTGCCAGTAGTAACTGGGACACCAGCGCGGAGCAGTACTTC
>TRBD1|medium-sized|TRBV6-1|TRBJ2-7
CASSRGTGIYEQYF
TGTGCCAGCAGTCGAGGGACAGGGATCTACGAGCAGTACTTC
>.|few|TRBV27|TRBJ2-7
CASSLTLTFSYEQYF
TGTGCCAGCAGTTTGACCCTTACATTCTCCTACGAGCAGTACTTC
>.|many|TRBV7-9|TRBJ1-1
CASSDTGAEAFF
TGTGCCAGCAGCGATACCGGCGCGGAAGCTTTCTTT
>TRBD2|medium-sized|TRBV10-2|TRBJ2-2
CASRKNSGTGELFF
TGCGCCAGCAGGAAGAATAGCGGGACCGGGGAGCTGTTTTTT
>.|many|TRBV28|TRBJ2-4
CASSTREGGKNIQYF
TGTGCCAGCAGTACCCGTGAGGGCGGCAAAAACATTCAGTACTTC
>.|medium-sized|TRBV6-1|TRBJ2-1
CASRPANSYNEQFF
TGTGCCAGCAGACCAGCGAATTCCTACAATGAGCAGTTCTTC
>.|medium-sized|TRBV27|TRBJ1-2
CASSFGRGYGYTF
TGTGCCAGCAGTTTCGGGCGGGGATATGGCTACACCTTC
>.|few|TRBV6-1|TRBJ1-5
CASSDSPSNQPQHF
TGTGCCAGCAGTGACAGTCCGAGCAATCAGCCCCAGCATTTT
>TRBD1|.|TRBV5-5|TRBJ1-5
CASRRWDSSNQPQHF
TGTGCCAGCCGCCGTTGGGACAGCAGCAATCAGCCCCAGCATTTT
>.|.|TRBV19|TRBJ2-2
CASSQIVSTGELFF
TGTGCCAGTAGTCAGATTGTCAGCACCGGGGAGCTGTTTTTT
>.|many|TRBV7-9|TRBJ1-1
CASSLGGGVTEAFF
TGTGCCAGCAGCTTAGGAGGGGGAGTCACTGAAGCTTTCTTT
>.|medium-sized|TRBV20-1|TRBJ1-6
CSASPGHHNSPLHF
TGCAGTGCTAGCCCGGGACACCATAATTCACCCCTCCACTTT
>.|medium-sized|TRBV12-5|TRBJ2-3
CASGYGQGHTDTQYF
TGTGCTAGTGGGTACGGACAAGGGCACACAGATACGCAGTATTTT
>.|medium-sized|TRBV6-1|TRBJ1-2
CASRDVGGDGYTF
TGTGCCAGTAGGGACGTAGGGGGGGATGGCTACACCTTC
>.|many|TRBV20-1|TRBJ1-5
CSAGRGTGQPQHF
TGCAGTGCTGGCAGGGGCACAGGTCAGCCCCAGCATTTT
>.|few|TRBV27|TRBJ2-7
CAGQHGLGEQYF
TGTGCCGGCCAACATGGGTTGGGCGAGCAGTACTTC
>.|medium-sized|TRBV4-1|TRBJ1-2
CASSQAGDYYGYTF
TGCGCCAGCAGCCAAGCGGGGGACTACTATGGCTACACCTTC
>.|.|TRBV20-1|TRBJ2-7
CSARYMDTYEQYF
TGCAGTGCTAGATATATGGATACCTACGAGCAGTACTTC
>.|medium-sized|TRBV6-1|TRBJ2-3
CASTFNTDTQYF
TGTGCCAGCACATTCAACACAGATACGCAGTATTTT
>.|many|TRBV6-2/TRBV6-3|TRBJ2-5
CASSYGGNQETQYF
TGTGCCAGCAGTTACGGTGGCAATCAAGAGACCCAGTACTTC
>.|.|TRBV7-9|TRBJ1-2
CASSLPGEGYGYTF
TGTGCAAGCAGCTTACCAGGGGAGGGCTATGGCTACACCTTC
>TRBD1|many|TRBV11-2|TRBJ1-5
CASSLVSGGPYSNQPQHF
TGTGCCAGCAGCTTAGTTTCAGGGGGCCCTTATAGCAATCAGCCCCAGCATTTT
>.|many|TRBV10-3|TRBJ2-2
CAINNRDTGELFF
TGTGCCATCAACAACAGAGACACCGGGGAGCTGTTTTTT
>.|medium-sized|TRBV2|TRBJ2-7
CASSDLLNSYEQYF
TGTGCCAGCAGTGATCTGTTGAACTCCTACGAGCAGTACTTC
>.|many|TRBV18|TRBJ1-1
CASSPDQRAEAFF
TGTGCCAGCTCACCGGATCAGAGGGCTGAAGCTTTCTTT
>TRBD2|many|TRBV4-1|TRBJ2-3
CASSPSPSGGSADTQYF
TGCGCCAGCAGCCCCTCACCTAGCGGGGGTTCTGCAGATACGCAGTATTTT
>.|.|TRBV13|TRBJ2-3
CASSLPTGSPSEHTDTQYF
TGTGCCAGCAGCCTACCCACAGGATCGCCCAGCGAACATACAGATACGCAGTATTTT
>.|many|TRBV20-1|TRBJ1-1
CSASGGGTTEAFF
TGCAGTGCTAGCGGCGGGGGAACCACTGAAGCTTTCTTT